This T cell receptor (beta chain) was identified during a study of human T cells and chemical hapten exposure. Background on the study: The sensitizing agent was 2% DPC, placed on roughly 2 cm by roughly 2 cm of upper inner arm skin. DPC (0.01%) was patch tested on the upper back and read at 6 days.

CDR3 length equals 15 residues. Trimming took 5 bases from V and 3 from J; bases not matched to a gene: 6. Germline-derived CDR1 and CDR2 are SGHTA and FQGNSA. General study points: DPC sensitization left the count of TCRs above 1 in 1000 unchanged.

Each CDR3 protein gets one entry after TCRdb re-called the RACE reads with MiXCR. The table lists around 260,000 distinct CDR3 sequences, 7.5% to 9% of them singletons. The sample's time point: pre-sensitization, week 0. Described treatment: therapeutic diphenylcyclopropenone sensitization with weekly scalp DPC. Remarks on this clonotype: Antigen specificity is unknown.

The sequence was collected from a woman aged 35 to 49 with alopecia areata. Some clones in this sample may be carry-over from other donors' samples. Sequences were derived from whole blood, sampled in connection with sensitization to the hapten diphenylcyclopropenone (DPC). V usage is TRBV7-2 and J usage is TRBJ2-2; 7 nucleotides agree with TRBD2. The chain's CDR3 is CASSLLAAYTGELFF. The CDR3 nucleotides are TGTGCCAGCAGCCTCCTAGCGGCCTACACCGGGGAGCTGTTTTTT.